This is a list of T cell receptor beta chains from one sample in a study of Ad26.COV2.S vaccination and SARS-CoV-2 variants. The method was immunoSEQ multiplex PCR; TCRdb's version includes in-frame clones alone and lacks a portion of them. The top ten hold 7% to 9.5% of the sample, which has roughly 410,000 clones, 83% seen once. This sample comprised peripheral blood, obtained in a trial of Ad26.COV2.S vaccine versus placebo. The receptors stem from a person aged 18 to 65 who received the Ad26.COV2.S COVID-19 vaccine or a placebo. Both conserved end residues are part of each CDR3. The D gene is left open where the match is weak. Clone size is stated in some rows and not others, as once, few, many or a class when expanded.

TGTGCCAGCAGTTTCACTGCAACTAATGAAAAACTGTTTTTT	CASSFTATNEKLFF	TRBV7-9	TRBJ1-4	.	.
TGTGCCAGCAGCCAAGAAGCGAAGTGGGGTATCTCTGGGGCCAACGTCCTGACTTTC	CASSQEAKWGISGANVLTF	TRBV3-1/TRBV3-2	TRBJ2-6	.	.
TGCGCCAGCAGCGTAGGTCCTGCGGGTCAAAACATTCAGTACTTC	CASSVGPAGQNIQYF	TRBV4-1	TRBJ2-4	.	.
TGTGCCAGCAGTCCCCCTCGTAGACAGAGACTCTTTAACTATGGCTACACCTTC	CASSPPRRQRLFNYGYTF	TRBV6-2/TRBV6-3	TRBJ1-2	.	.
TGTGCCAGCAGTTCGGGACAGGGAAACACAGATACGCAGTATTTT	CASSSGQGNTDTQYF	TRBV27	TRBJ2-3	.	TRBD1
TGTGCCAGCAAAATTAGACCCGGGAGCTCTGGGGCCAACGTCCTGACTTTC	CASKIRPGSSGANVLTF	TRBV2	TRBJ2-6	.	.
TGTGCCAGCAGCCCAGAGACAGGAAGCGGCTACACCTTC	CASSPETGSGYTF	TRBV2	TRBJ1-2	.	.
TGTGCCAGCAGTTTAACAGGGGCGTACGAGCAGTACTTC	CASSLTGAYEQYF	TRBV27	TRBJ2-7	.	TRBD1
TGTGCCAGCAGCCGTTCCGGACAGGGCTGGGAGGGCTACACCTTC	CASSRSGQGWEGYTF	TRBV7-9	TRBJ1-2	.	TRBD1
TGTGCCAGCAGCTTTACGGGAGTGGAGACCCAGTACTTC	CASSFTGVETQYF	TRBV7-9	TRBJ2-5	.	.
TGTGCCTGGAGTAAAATCCGCAATCAGCCCCAGCATTTT	CAWSKIRNQPQHF	TRBV30	TRBJ1-5	.	.
TGTGCCAGCAGCTTACGACAGTACTATGGCTACACCTTC	CASSLRQYYGYTF	TRBV11-2	TRBJ1-2	.	.
TGTGCTAGTGGTTCGGGACTAGCGGCCTTCTACGAGCAGTACTTC	CASGSGLAAFYEQYF	TRBV12-5	TRBJ2-7	once	TRBD2
TGTGCCAGCCAGCGAGGGCTTGACACAGATACGCAGTATTTT	CASQRGLDTDTQYF	TRBV27	TRBJ2-3	.	.
TGTGCCAGTGGAAGCCCAACTATGAACACTGAAGCTTTCTTT	CASGSPTMNTEAFF	TRBV7-9	TRBJ1-1	.	.
TGTGCCAGCAGGAGACCGGACTCACCTTACCACGAGCAGTACTTC	CASRRPDSPYHEQYF	TRBV2	TRBJ2-7	few	.
TGTGCCAGCAGCAGCAACGGTGCTAGCAATCAGCCCCAGCATTTT	CASSSNGASNQPQHF	TRBV5-5	TRBJ1-5	.	.
TGTGCCAGCTCGTCTCCGCTAGAAGAGACCCAGTACTTC	CASSSPLEETQYF	TRBV18	TRBJ2-5	.	.
TGTGCCAGCAGTGACGTCGGACAGGGGAGGACAGATACGCAGTATTTT	CASSDVGQGRTDTQYF	TRBV6-1	TRBJ2-3	.	TRBD1
TGTGCCAGCAGCCTGAGGGTGAGATACACTGAAGCTTTCTTT	CASSLRVRYTEAFF	TRBV3-1/TRBV3-2	TRBJ1-1	.	.
TGTGCCAGCAGCCCTGACAGGTGGACTAGCCAGAGCTCCTACGAGCAGTACTTC	CASSPDRWTSQSSYEQYF	TRBV7-9	TRBJ2-7	.	TRBD2
TGTGCCAGCAGCGAACAGGGCACTAATGAAAAACTGTTTTTT	CASSEQGTNEKLFF	TRBV9	TRBJ1-4	.	.
TGTGCCTGGAGTTCGGATAAAGGGGGCTCCCCTTATGTGCAGCCCCAGCATTTT	CAWSSDKGGSPYVQPQHF	TRBV30	TRBJ1-5	.	TRBD1
TGCAGCGGACGACAGGGTGTTACTGAAGCTTTCTTT	CSGRQGVTEAFF	TRBV29-1	TRBJ1-1	.	TRBD1
TGTGCCAGCAGTAAAAGGGGGAGAAACACTGAAGCTTTCTTT	CASSKRGRNTEAFF	TRBV2	TRBJ1-1	.	.
TGTGCCAGCAGTTATAATTACCCCATAGAAAAACTGTTTTTT	CASSYNYPIEKLFF	TRBV6-6	TRBJ1-4	.	.
TGTGCCAGCAGCCAAAGTCAGTTTGAATCACCCCTCCACTTT	CASSQSQFESPLHF	TRBV3-1/TRBV3-2	TRBJ1-6	.	.
TGTGCCAGTAGTATAGGGTCGAGTGTAGAAGCTTTCTTT	CASSIGSSVEAFF	TRBV19	TRBJ1-1	.	.
TGTGCCAGCAGATTACAGGGAAATGAGGATACGCAGTATTTT	CASRLQGNEDTQYF	TRBV27	TRBJ2-3	.	.
TGTGCCAGCAGTTACTCAGCCGAGCAGTTCTTC	CASSYSAEQFF	TRBV6-5	TRBJ2-1	.	.
TGTGCCAGCAGTCCGACACTAGCAGGTTACAATGAGCAGTTCTTC	CASSPTLAGYNEQFF	TRBV6-5	TRBJ2-1	.	.
TGCGCCAGCAGCTTGGAGGGCTACGAGCAGTACTTC	CASSLEGYEQYF	TRBV5-1	TRBJ2-7	.	.
TGTGCCAGCAGTCCTAGTGCTATTAGAACTGAAGCTTTCTTT	CASSPSAIRTEAFF	TRBV7-9	TRBJ1-1	.	.
TGTGCCAGCAGTGAATGGTCAAAGAGCTCTGGAAACACCATATATTTT	CASSEWSKSSGNTIYF	TRBV25-1	TRBJ1-3	.	.
TGTGCCAGCAGTTTCGGAGGAACCGGGGAGCTGTTTTTT	CASSFGGTGELFF	TRBV27	TRBJ2-2	.	.
TGTGCCTGGAGCCCGACTAGGGGGGAGCTGTTTTTT	CAWSPTRGELFF	TRBV30	TRBJ2-2	once	.
TGTGCCAGCAGCAACGACAGGTCCCTTTGGTCCTACAATGAGCAGTTCTTC	CASSNDRSLWSYNEQFF	TRBV7-3	TRBJ2-1	.	.
TGTGCCAGCAGTGAACTCACCGGGACAGGGGTGAATTCACCCCTCCACTTT	CASSELTGTGVNSPLHF	TRBV2	TRBJ1-6	.	TRBD1
TGCAGCGTTGAAGATTCCGGGAGGCAGTTCTTC	CSVEDSGRQFF	TRBV29-1	TRBJ2-1	.	.
TGTGCCAGCAGTCCGCACAGGGGGCGGTTTACTGAAGCTTTCTTT	CASSPHRGRFTEAFF	TRBV27	TRBJ1-1	.	TRBD1
TGTGCCAGCAGTGAAGGGGGAGAAGAGACCGGGGAGCTGTTTTTT	CASSEGGEETGELFF	TRBV6-4	TRBJ2-2	many	.
TGCGCCAGCAGCCAAGATGTTAGCAATCAGCCCCAGCATTTT	CASSQDVSNQPQHF	TRBV4-3	TRBJ1-5	.	.
TGTGCCACCAGCAGAGATAGAACGAACACTGAAGCTTTCTTT	CATSRDRTNTEAFF	TRBV15	TRBJ1-1	.	.
TGTGCCTCCAACGGGGGAAGGGAAGAGACCCAGTACTTC	CASNGGREETQYF	TRBV9	TRBJ2-5	.	.
TGTGCCAGCAGTCAGGGGAACACCGGGGAGCTGTTTTTT	CASSQGNTGELFF	TRBV12-3/TRBV12-4	TRBJ2-2	.	.
TGCGCCAGCAGCTTGGCGGGTTTTGGACCCCTCCACTTT	CASSLAGFGPLHF	TRBV5-1	TRBJ1-6	.	.
TGTGCCAGCAGCAAAGGGTGGACCTCCGAAGGCTCCTATAATTCACCCCTCCACTTT	CASSKGWTSEGSYNSPLHF	TRBV21-1	TRBJ1-6	.	.
TGCGCCAGCAGCTTGCTCAATGGACTGTTGGATACGCAGTATTTT	CASSLLNGLLDTQYF	TRBV5-1	TRBJ2-3	.	.
TGTGCCAGCAGCTCTCTAATACAGGCCTATGGCTACACCTTC	CASSSLIQAYGYTF	TRBV5-6	TRBJ1-2	.	.
TGTGCCAGCAGCTCGGGGACAGGGATGGATGGCTACACCTTC	CASSSGTGMDGYTF	TRBV7-9	TRBJ1-2	.	TRBD1
TGTGCCAGCAGCTTGCCGACGGGGGGGCTCTACAATGAGCAGTTCTTC	CASSLPTGGLYNEQFF	TRBV5-5	TRBJ2-1	.	TRBD2
TGTGCCAGCGGACAGGGGACCTACGAGCAGTACTTC	CASGQGTYEQYF	TRBV11-3	TRBJ2-7	.	TRBD1
TGTGCCAGCAGTGCGCTGGGACAGAACTATGGCTACACCTTC	CASSALGQNYGYTF	TRBV2	TRBJ1-2	many	TRBD1
TGTGCCAGCAGTTTAGGAAATTCACCCCTCCACTTT	CASSLGNSPLHF	TRBV12-3/TRBV12-4	TRBJ1-6	.	.
TGCAGCGTCGCAATGACCATGAACACTGAAGCTTTCTTT	CSVAMTMNTEAFF	TRBV29-1	TRBJ1-1	.	.
TGTGCCAGCAGTGTAGGTGCCTATGGCTACACCTTC	CASSVGAYGYTF	TRBV2	TRBJ1-2	many	.
TGTGCCAGCAGCGCCGTAGGAGCCGGGGAGCTGTTTTTT	CASSAVGAGELFF	TRBV7-6	TRBJ2-2	.	.